This TCR beta chain is from a study of identifying expanded T cells in peripheral blood. Broader study findings: Roughly two-week clone count variance significantly increased as total template count grew. Differentially abundant clones: 1 to 1.5 between replicates, roughly 16 at 2 to 3 weeks, over 18 at four.

During the collection period, no donor immune events like infections were recorded. A note on this clone: Its antigen is undetermined.

Here immunoSEQ multiplex PCR was the method, and the copy in TCRdb shows in-frame clones only, minus some. This table has about 91,000 clones, about 91% appearing once. V was cut by 2 bases and J by 3 bases, with 15 bases left in between. Germline loops: CDR1 MRHNA, CDR2 SNTAGT. The CDR3 runs 16 residues. The sequencing sample was made of blood. The TCR originated in a person aged 18 to 69 in good health. The chain carries TRBV6-4 and TRBJ2-3; TRBD1 or TRBD2 may be the D gene (7 bases each). Written as DNA, the CDR3 is TGTGCCAGCAGTGACCAGGGGGGGGGCGGAACAGATACGCAGTATTTT. Amino acids: CASSDQGGGGTDTQYF.